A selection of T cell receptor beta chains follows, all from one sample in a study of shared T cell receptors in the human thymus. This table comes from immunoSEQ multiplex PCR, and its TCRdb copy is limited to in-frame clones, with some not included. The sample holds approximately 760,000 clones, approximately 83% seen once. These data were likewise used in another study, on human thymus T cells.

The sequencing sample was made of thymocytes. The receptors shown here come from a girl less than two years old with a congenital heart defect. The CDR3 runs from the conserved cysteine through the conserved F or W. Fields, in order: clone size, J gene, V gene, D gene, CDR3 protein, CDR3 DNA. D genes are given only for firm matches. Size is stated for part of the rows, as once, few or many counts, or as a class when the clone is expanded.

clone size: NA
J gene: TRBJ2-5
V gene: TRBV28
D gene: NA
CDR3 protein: CASSPLWGDGTQYF
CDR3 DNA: TGTGCCAGCAGCCCCCTTTGGGGCGATGGGACCCAGTACTTC

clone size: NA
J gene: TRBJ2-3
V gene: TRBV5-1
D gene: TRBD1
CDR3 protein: CASSLDRDTDTQYF
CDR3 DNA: TGCGCCAGCAGTCTTGACAGGGACACAGATACGCAGTATTTT

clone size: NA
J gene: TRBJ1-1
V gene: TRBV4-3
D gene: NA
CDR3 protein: CASSQEPRTGLNTEAFF
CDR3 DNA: TGCGCCAGCAGCCAAGAACCCCGAACAGGGCTGAACACTGAAGCTTTCTTT

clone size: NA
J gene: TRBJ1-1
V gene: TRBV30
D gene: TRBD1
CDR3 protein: CAWRAGQDTEAFF
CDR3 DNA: TGTGCCTGGAGAGCAGGACAGGACACTGAAGCTTTCTTT

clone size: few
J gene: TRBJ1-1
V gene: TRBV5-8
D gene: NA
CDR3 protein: CASSLGGDNTEAFF
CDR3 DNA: TGTGCCAGCAGCTTAGGCGGGGACAACACTGAAGCTTTCTTT

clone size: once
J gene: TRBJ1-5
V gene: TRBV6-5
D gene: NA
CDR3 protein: CASSTGDQPQHF
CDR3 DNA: TGTGCCAGCAGTACGGGAGATCAGCCCCAGCATTTT

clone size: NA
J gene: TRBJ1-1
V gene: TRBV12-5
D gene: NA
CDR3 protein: CASGSGENTEAFF
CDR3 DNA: TGTGCTAGTGGTTCAGGGGAGAACACTGAAGCTTTCTTT

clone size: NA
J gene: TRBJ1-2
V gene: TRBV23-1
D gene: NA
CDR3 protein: CAIPGRAFYGYTF
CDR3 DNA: TGCGCCATCCCCGGCAGGGCCTTCTATGGCTACACCTTC

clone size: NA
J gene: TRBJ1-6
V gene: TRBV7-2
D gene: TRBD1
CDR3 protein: CASSSQGCNSPLHF
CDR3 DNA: TGTGCCAGCAGCTCACAGGGGTGTAATTCACCCCTCCACTTT

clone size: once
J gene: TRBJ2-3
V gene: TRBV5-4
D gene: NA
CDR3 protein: CASSPWGRAPAGDTQYF
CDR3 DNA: TGTGCCAGCAGCCCCTGGGGCAGGGCCCCAGCTGGGGATACGCAGTATTTT

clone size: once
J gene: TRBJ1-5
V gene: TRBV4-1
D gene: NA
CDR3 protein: CASSQEGRWGGNQPQHF
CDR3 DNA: TGCGCCAGCAGCCAAGAGGGCAGGTGGGGGGGAAATCAGCCCCAGCATTTT

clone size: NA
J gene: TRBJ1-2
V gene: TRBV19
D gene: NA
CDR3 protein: CASLDETDSCEGYTF
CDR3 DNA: TGTGCCAGTTTGGATGAGACAGATTCTTGTGAGGGCTACACCTTC

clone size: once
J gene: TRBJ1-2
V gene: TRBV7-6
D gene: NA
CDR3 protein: CASSSKPNTGWGYTF
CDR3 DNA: TGTGCCAGCAGCTCCAAGCCTAATACAGGGTGGGGCTACACCTTC

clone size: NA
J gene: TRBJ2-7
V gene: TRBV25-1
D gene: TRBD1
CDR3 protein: CASAEHYITGDAYEQYF
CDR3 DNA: TGTGCCAGCGCCGAACATTACATCACAGGGGATGCCTACGAGCAGTACTTC

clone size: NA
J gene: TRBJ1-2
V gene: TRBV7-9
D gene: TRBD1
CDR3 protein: CASSLINQGAKNYGYTF
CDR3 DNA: TGTGCCAGCAGTCTAATCAATCAGGGGGCGAAGAACTATGGCTACACCTTC

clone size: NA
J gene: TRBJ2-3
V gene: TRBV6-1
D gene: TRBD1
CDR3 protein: CASSEKPQGPNTDTQYF
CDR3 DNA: TGTGCCAGCAGTGAAAAACCACAGGGGCCGAACACAGATACGCAGTATTTT

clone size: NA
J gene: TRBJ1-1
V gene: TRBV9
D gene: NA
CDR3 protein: CASAIGQRTEAFF
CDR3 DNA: TGTGCCAGCGCAATAGGACAGCGGACTGAAGCTTTCTTT

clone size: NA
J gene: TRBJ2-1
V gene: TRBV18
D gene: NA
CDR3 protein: CASSPFLADNEQFF
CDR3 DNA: TGTGCCAGCTCACCCTTCTTAGCCGACAATGAGCAGTTCTTC

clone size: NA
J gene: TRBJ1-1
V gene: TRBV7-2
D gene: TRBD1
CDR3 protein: CASSLSRTGKNTEAFF
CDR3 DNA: TGTGCCAGCAGCTTATCCCGGACAGGGAAGAACACTGAAGCTTTCTTT

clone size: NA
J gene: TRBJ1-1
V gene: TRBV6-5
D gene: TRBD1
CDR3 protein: CASSYGSQTGATEAFF
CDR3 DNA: TGTGCCAGCAGTTACGGTAGCCAAACAGGGGCCACTGAAGCTTTCTTT

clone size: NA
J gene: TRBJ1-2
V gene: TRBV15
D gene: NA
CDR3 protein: CATSTVQLQGRFNYGYTF
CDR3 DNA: TGTGCCACCAGCACAGTTCAGCTCCAGGGGCGATTCAACTATGGCTACACCTTC

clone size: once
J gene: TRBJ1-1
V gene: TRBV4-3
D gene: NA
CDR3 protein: CASSQEPGRYTEAFF
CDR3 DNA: TGCGCCAGCAGCCAAGAACCAGGGCGTTACACTGAAGCTTTCTTT

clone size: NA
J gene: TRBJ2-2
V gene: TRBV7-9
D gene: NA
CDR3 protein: CASSSTGIRKRTGELFF
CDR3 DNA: TGTGCCAGCAGCTCGACAGGTATAAGGAAAAGAACCGGGGAGCTGTTTTTT

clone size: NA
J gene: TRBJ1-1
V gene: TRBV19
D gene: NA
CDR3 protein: CASNDRDCSEAFF
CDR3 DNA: TGTGCCAGTAATGACCGGGACTGTAGTGAAGCTTTCTTT

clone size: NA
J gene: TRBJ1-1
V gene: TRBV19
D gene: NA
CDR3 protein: CASSIGPNTEAFF
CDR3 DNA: TGTGCCAGTAGTATAGGGCCGAACACTGAAGCTTTCTTT

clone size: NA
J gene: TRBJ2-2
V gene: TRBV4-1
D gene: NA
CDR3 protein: CASSQGQNTGELFF
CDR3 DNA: TGCGCCAGCAGCCAAGGGCAGAACACCGGGGAGCTGTTTTTT

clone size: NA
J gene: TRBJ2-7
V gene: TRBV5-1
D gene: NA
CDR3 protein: CASSFGGDSYEQYF
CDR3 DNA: TGCGCCAGCAGCTTCGGCGGGGACTCCTACGAGCAGTACTTC

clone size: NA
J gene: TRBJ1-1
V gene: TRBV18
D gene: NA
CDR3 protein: CASSRGVRAEAFF
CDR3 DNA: TGTGCCAGCTCACGGGGCGTTCGGGCTGAAGCTTTCTTT